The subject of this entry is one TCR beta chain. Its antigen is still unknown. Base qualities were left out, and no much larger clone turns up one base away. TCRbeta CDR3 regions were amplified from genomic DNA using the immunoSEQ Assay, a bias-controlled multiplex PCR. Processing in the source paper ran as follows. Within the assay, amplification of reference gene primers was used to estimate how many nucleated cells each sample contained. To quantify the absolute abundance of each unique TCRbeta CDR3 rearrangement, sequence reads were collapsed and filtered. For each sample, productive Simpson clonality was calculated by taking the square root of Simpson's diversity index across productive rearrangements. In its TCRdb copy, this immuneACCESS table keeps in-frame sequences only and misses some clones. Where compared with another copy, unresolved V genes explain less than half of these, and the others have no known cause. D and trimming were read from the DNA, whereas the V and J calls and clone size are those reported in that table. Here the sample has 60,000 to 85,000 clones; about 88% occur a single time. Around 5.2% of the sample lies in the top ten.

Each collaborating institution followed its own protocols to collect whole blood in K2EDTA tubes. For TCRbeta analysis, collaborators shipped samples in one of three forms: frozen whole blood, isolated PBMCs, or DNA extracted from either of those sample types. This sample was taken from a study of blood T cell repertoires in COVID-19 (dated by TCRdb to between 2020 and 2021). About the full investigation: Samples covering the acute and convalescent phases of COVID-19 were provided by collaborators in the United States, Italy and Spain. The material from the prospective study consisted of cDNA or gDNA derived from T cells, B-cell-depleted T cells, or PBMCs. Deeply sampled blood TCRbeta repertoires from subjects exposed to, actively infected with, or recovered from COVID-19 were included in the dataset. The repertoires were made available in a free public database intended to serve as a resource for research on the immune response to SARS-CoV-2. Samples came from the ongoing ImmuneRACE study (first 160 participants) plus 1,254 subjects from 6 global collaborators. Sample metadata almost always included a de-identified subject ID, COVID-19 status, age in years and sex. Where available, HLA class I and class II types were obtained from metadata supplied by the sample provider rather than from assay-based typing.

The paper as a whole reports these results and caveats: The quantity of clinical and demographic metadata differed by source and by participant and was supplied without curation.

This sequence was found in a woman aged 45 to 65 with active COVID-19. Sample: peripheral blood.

The CDR3 reads CASMEWRGYTDTQYF. The DNA sequence is given as TGTGCCAGCATGGAGTGGCGGGGGTACACAGATACGCAGTATTTT. This sequence uses TRBV6-5 and TRBJ2-3, and TRBD2 matches 7 of the central bases. Germline trimming: 7 bases from V, 2 bases from J; junction bases outside gene matches: 9. The CDR3 measures 15 amino acids from cysteine to phenylalanine. CDR3 DNA is the only sequence kept; it has 45 bases, read in frame from the first base. CDR1 and CDR2, looked up from the germline V gene, are MNHEY and SVGAGI.